This T cell receptor (beta chain) came from a study of CDR3 diversity in severe acne. A single record per CDR3 protein comes from TCRdb applying MiXCR to the PCR reads. The sample yields almost 85,000 distinct CDR3 sequences, over 40% seen once. Germline CDR1 is LGHDT and CDR2 is YNNKEL (reference sequence). The CDR3 consists of 14 residues. V gave up 1 base and J gave up 2 bases, with 8 bases separating them. This clonotype occurred a few times. The TCR comes from a male donor in good health, without acne. The sequencing input was blood. V gene TRBV3-1 combines with J gene TRBJ2-5; the D is unclear. The CDR3 protein is CASSQGGQQETQYF. The CDR3 nucleotides read TGTGCCAGCAGCCAAGGGGGTCAGCAAGAGACCCAGTACTTC.